Each of the 3 T cell receptor beta chains below was sequenced from the same sample in a study of T cell repertoires in cytomegalovirus infection (dated by TCRdb to between 2018 and 2021). Instrument on record: Illumina HiSeq 1500. TCRdb reanalyzed the raw reads on its own, using fastp at Q25 for trimming and MiXCR for clone calling, and kept in-frame beta chains. CDR3 protein sequences are deduplicated, and each keeps its most common genes and DNA. Within this sample are 160,000 or so distinct CDR3 sequences, with 23% of them counted one time only. The ten largest clones take up roughly 9.8% of the sample. Sequenced: PBMCs. These receptors were obtained from a human donor in good health (CMV status not recorded). Some clones in this sample may be carry-over from other donors' samples.

CDR3 region: CASSLFPGRINEQFF. The DNA of the CDR3 is TGTGCCAGCAGTTTATTCCCGGGGAGGATTAATGAGCAGTTCTTC. The chain uses TRBV12-3 or TRBV12-4 and TRBJ2-1; TRBD2 is a possible D gene (6 bases). V lost 2 bases and J lost 7, with 15 bases in between. CDR3 length equals 15 residues.

The genes are TRBV5-1 and TRBJ2-1; TRBD2 agrees at 8 bases. TRBJ2-5 explains the end of the DNA better; the J call may be wrong. Germline CDR1 reads SGHRS; CDR2 reads YFSETQ. This CDR3 has 15 residues. This CDR3 reads CASSLIAGIQETQYF. In nucleotides, the CDR3 is TGCGCCAGCAGCCTAATAGCGGGAATACAAGAGACCCAGTACTTC.

This clonotype was picked up many times. The V gene is TRBV7-6, the J gene TRBJ2-2; D may be TRBD1 (6 bases). The ends were cut back, 5 bases at V and 3 bases at J, with 16 bases in the middle. Germline assignment: CDR1 SGHVS and CDR2 FNYEAQ. There are 16 residues in the CDR3. The CDR3 loop is CASSPLRAGDTGELFF. CDR3 coding DNA: TGTGCCAGCAGCCCACTGAGGGCAGGGGACACCGGGGAGCTGTTTTTT.